Reported below is one T cell receptor beta chain. Antigen specificity is unknown. It was RNA transcripts that yielded the amplified TCR beta CDR3 regions. An initial round of RT-PCR targeting the TCR CDR3 relied on the HTBI primer set. In TCRdb, the multiplex PCR reads were re-called with MiXCR into one record per CDR3 protein. The data show about 300,000 distinct CDR3 sequences, roughly a fifth seen once. The data stem from a study of T cells in Graves' hyperthyroidism and ophthalmopathy. Study context: At the time of initial diagnosis and before any treatment, peripheral blood was collected. The study's findings and limits: The model predicted ophthalmopathy a median approximately seven months before onset.

The CDR3 loop spans 14 amino acids. Germline loops: CDR1 SGHVS, CDR2 FQNEAQ. J was trimmed by 6 bases and V by 5 bases; bases with no gene match: 6. The sequencing sample was made of blood. The TCR sequence derives from a man aged 45-65 years with Graves' ophthalmopathy. J is TRBJ2-1 and V is TRBV7-8; 8 bases fit TRBD2. CDR3 sequence: CASSHYRGGNEQFF. In nucleotides, the CDR3 is TGTGCCAGCAGCCACTACCGGGGGGGCAATGAGCAGTTCTTC.